The 27 T cell receptor beta chains given below trace back to one sample, sequenced in a study of beta chain features in type 1 diabetes. Isolated RNA was reverse transcribed in full, so expressed TCRB transcripts were sequenced. Clones were sequenced by immunoSEQ multiplex PCR, and TCRdb holds only the in-frame ones, with some missing. The sample records 390,000 or so clones, approximately 13% being singletons. The sequenced material came from naive CD4+ T cells from blood. The receptor set was obtained from a man between 25 and 39 years old in good health.

The chain has TRBV20-1 and TRBJ2-1; 7 bases align to TRBD2. CDR3 size: 10 residues. Germline CDR1 and CDR2: DFQATT and SNEGSKA (reference sequence). V shed 7 bases and J 11 bases; nucleotides not matched to a gene: 5. CDR3: CSVAGYQQFF. The CDR3 nucleotides read TGCAGTGTAGCGGGTTATCAGCAGTTCTTC.

This clone was counted a few times. The V call is TRBV4-1, the J call TRBJ2-2; D is uncertain. There are 16 residues in the CDR3. Germline V lookup: CDR1 MGHRA, CDR2 YSYEKL. Trimming removed 5 bases from V and 0 bases from J, with 13 bases in between. The CDR3 spells CASSTRQTTNTGELFF. CDR3 coding DNA: TGCGCCAGCAGCACCCGACAAACTACGAACACCGGGGAGCTGTTTTTT.

This clone has more than one count but fewer than ten. V gene TRBV11-1 combines with J gene TRBJ1-1; no firm D call. The ends were cut back, 3 bases at V and 4 bases at J, with 12 bases in the middle. Germline V lookup: CDR1 SGHAT, CDR2 FQDESV (reference sequence). The CDR3 runs 14 residues. The CDR3 spells CASSFGSVSTEAFF. For the CDR3, the DNA is TGTGCCAGCAGCTTTGGTTCGGTGAGCACTGAAGCTTTCTTT.

This chain connects TRBV7-2 to TRBJ2-7, with 8 positions matching TRBD2. Per germline, CDR1 SGHTA and CDR2 FQGNSA. V lost 2 bases to trimming and J lost 7 bases; unmatched junction nucleotides: 10. This CDR3 contains 15 residues. CDR3 coding DNA: TGTGCCAGCAGCTTACAGCGGGGGCGCCTTGGGGAGCAGTACGTC. Protein: CASSLQRGRLGEQYV.

This chain links TRBV28 with TRBJ2-3; TRBD2 agrees at 9 bases. The CDR3 spans 14 residues. V lost 6 bases and J lost 3; bases outside the gene matches: 4. Germline values: CDR1 MDHEN, CDR2 SYDVKM. DNA for the CDR3: TGTGCCAGCAGCACTAGCGGGCTAACAGATACGCAGTATTTT. Amino acids: CASSTSGLTDTQYF.

This clone was found a few times. Other DNA sequences within the sample encode an identical CDR3. The chain uses TRBV5-1 and TRBJ2-5, with D uncertain. This CDR3 region has 11 residues. Germline V lookup: CDR1 SGHRS, CDR2 YFSETQ. The V gene lost 4 bases and the J gene lost 3 bases, with 4 bases spanning the gap. The CDR3 sequence: CASSLKETQYF. The DNA of the CDR3 is TGCGCCAGCAGCCTAAAAGAGACCCAGTACTTC.

V gene TRBV7-2 combines with J gene TRBJ2-5, with D possibly matching TRBD1 (6 bases). CDR3 length: 15 amino acids. V dropped 1 base and J dropped 7 bases, with 16 bases sitting between them. CDR1 is SGHTA and CDR2 is FQGNSA in the germline V gene. DNA of the CDR3: TGTGCCAGCAGCTTAGGGGGGCCTAGTGTGGTGACCCAGTACTTC. Protein product: CASSLGGPSVVTQYF.

In its sample, this clone was seen a few times. The rearrangement joins TRBV5-1 to TRBJ2-1; TRBD2 aligns across 9 bases. CDR3 length: 15 amino acids. With 1 base clipped from V and 7 bases from J, the junction kept 6 bases outside the gene matches. Germline V CDR1 and CDR2: SGHRS, YFSETQ. CDR3 in amino acids: CASSLLAGVGNEQFF. The CDR3 DNA sequence: TGCGCCAGCAGCTTGTTAGCGGGAGTAGGAAATGAGCAGTTCTTC.

This clone turned up a few times. The V call is TRBV4-3, the J call TRBJ2-7; unclear D gene. V lost 11 bases to trimming and J lost 2 bases, with 13 bases between them. CDR1 LGHNA and CDR2 YSLEER come from the germline V gene. There are 12 residues in the CDR3. The CDR3 region is CAPARLPYEQYF. CDR3 nucleotides: TGCGCCCCGGCCCGACTTCCCTACGAGCAGTACTTC.

The CDR3 nucleotides are TGCGCCAGCAGCTTGAAGGGAGGATCCTCCTACAATGAGCAGTTCTTC. This gives the protein CASSLKGGSSYNEQFF. V and J are TRBV5-1 and TRBJ2-1, with D tentatively TRBD2 (6 bases). Germline assignment: CDR1 SGHRS and CDR2 YFSETQ. The V end lost 1 base, the J end lost 0 bases, and 11 bases lay between the germline ends. The CDR3 runs to 16 residues. The entire variable domain, with the rest obtained from reference TRBV5-1 and TRBJ2-1, is as follows: KAGVTQTPRYLIKTRGQQVTLSCSPISGHRSVSWYQQTPGQGLQFLFEYFSETQRNKGNFPGRFSGRQFSNSRSEMNVSTLELGDSALYLCASSLKGGSSYNEQFFGPGTRLTVL.

This chain's CDR3 is CASSLAPVGPLGKNIQYF. The CDR3 coding sequence is TGTGCCAGCAGCTTAGCCCCCGTAGGACCTTTAGGCAAAAACATTCAGTACTTC. The chain joins TRBV11-2 to TRBJ2-4, with D unclear. The CDR3 is made up of 18 amino acids. Per germline, CDR1 SGHAT and CDR2 FQNNGV. V shed 1 base and J shed 3 bases, with 19 bases lying between them.

The V and J genes are TRBV19 and TRBJ2-2; D is unclear. The V and J ends lost 1 base and 4 bases respectively, with 4 bases between them. CDR1 is LNHDA, CDR2 SQIVND, per germline (reference sequence). CDR3 length: 13 residues. The CDR3 is CASSIVGTGELFF. The CDR3 region has the DNA TGTGCCAGTAGTATAGTTGGCACCGGGGAGCTGTTTTTT. The whole variable domain, remainder taken from reference TRBV19 and TRBJ2-2, is DGGITQSPKYLFRKEGQNVTLSCEQNLNHDAMYWYRQDPGQGLRLIYYSQIVNDFQKGDIAEGYSVSREKKESFPLTVTSAQKNPTAFYLCASSIVGTGELFFGEGSRLTVL.

J is TRBJ1-5 and V is TRBV19; TRBD1 matches at 7 bases. Germline CDR1 LNHDA, CDR2 SQIVND (reference sequence). This CDR3 has 14 amino acids. Germline trimming cut 9 bases from V and 0 bases from J; bases unmatched to any gene: 5. CDR3 DNA: TGTGCCAGCTGGGACAGCTATAGCAATCAGCCCCAGCATTTT. It encodes CASWDSYSNQPQHF.

The V gene is TRBV2, the J gene TRBJ2-2; weak D call: TRBD1 (6 bases). Trimming stripped 6 bases from V and 4 bases from J, with 12 bases between. Germline V gives CDR1 SNHLY, CDR2 FYNNEI. The CDR3 sequence is 14 residues long. The DNA of the CDR3 is TGTGCCAGCAGCCTACAGGGCTCCACCGGGGAGCTGTTTTTT. This sequence encodes CASSLQGSTGELFF.

The chain couples TRBV14 to TRBJ2-1; TRBD2 might be the D (5 bases). V was clipped by 1 base and J by 7 bases, with 14 bases between them. Looked up from germline, CDR1 is SGHDN and CDR2 is FVKESK. This CDR3 region has 15 residues. The CDR3 sequence is CASSQGRGGLNEQFF. DNA of the CDR3: TGTGCCAGCAGCCAAGGCCGCGGAGGATTGAATGAGCAGTTCTTC.

This clone showed up just a few times. This chain uses TRBV7-2 with TRBJ1-5; D may be TRBD1 (6 bases). V was clipped by 5 bases and J by 7 bases, with 12 bases between them. Germline CDR1 reads SGHTA; CDR2 reads FQGNSA. The CDR3 runs to 13 residues. The CDR3 loop is CASSGTGKQPQHF. The CDR3 DNA reads as TGTGCCAGCAGCGGCACAGGGAAACAGCCCCAGCATTTT.

This clone was detected a few times. This chain uses TRBV23-1 with TRBJ2-3; D might be TRBD1 (5 bases). TRBV23-1 is an open reading frame whose function is uncertain. The CDR3 covers 16 residues. With 6 bases removed from V and 4 bases from J, the gap between germline ends came to 20 bases. CDR3 loop: CASRPRCAIGADTQYF. For the CDR3, the DNA is TGCGCCAGCAGGCCCCGCTGCGCGATAGGGGCAGATACGCAGTATTTT.

This clone was detected only once. The V call is TRBV5-4, the J call TRBJ2-3; tentatively, D is TRBD2 (5 bases). V was clipped by 0 bases and J by 1 base, with 9 bases between them. The CDR3 is 15 amino acids. Germline V gene lookup returns CDR1 SGHNT and CDR2 YYREEE (reference sequence). As DNA, the CDR3 is TGTGCCAGCAGCTTGGGAGATAGCGGCACAGATACGCAGTATTTT. Its translation is CASSLGDSGTDTQYF.

The chain has TRBV25-1 and TRBJ1-2, with TRBD1 matching over 9 bases. Germline V gives CDR1 MGHDK, CDR2 SYGVNS. The V segment lost 2 bases and the J segment 8 bases; nucleotides outside the gene matches: 6. CDR3 size: 14 residues. The CDR3 DNA reads as TGTGCCAGCAGTGAAAGCACAGGGGGCGACGGCTACACCTTC. This sequence encodes CASSESTGGDGYTF.

The chain joins TRBV7-3 to TRBJ2-3; D gene ambiguous. V lost 2 bases, J lost 3 bases, and 12 bases lay in between. The CDR3 spans 15 residues. Germline V gene sequence: CDR1 SGHTA, CDR2 FQGTGA. The DNA for the CDR3 is TGTGCCAGCAGCTTAGAGCGAGTATTGACAGATACGCAGTATTTT. It specifies CASSLERVLTDTQYF. Using reference TRBV7-3 and TRBJ2-3 for the parts outside the CDR3, the full variable domain is GAGVSQTPSNKVTEKGKYVELRCDPISGHTALYWYRQSLGQGPEFLIYFQGTGAADDSGLPNDRFFAVRPEGSVSTLKIQRTERGDSAVYLCASSLERVLTDTQYFGPGTRLTVL.

V gene TRBV5-4 combines with J gene TRBJ2-1, with D possibly matching TRBD1 (6 bases). The CDR3 is 16 residues long. V lost 3 bases, J lost 0 bases, and 13 bases lay in between. Per the germline V gene, CDR1 is SGHNT and CDR2 is YYREEE (reference sequence). CDR3 coding DNA: TGTGCCAGCAGCTCCGAGGGGGATAGCTCCTACAATGAGCAGTTCTTC. Residues: CASSSEGDSSYNEQFF.

The chain employs TRBV5-1 and TRBJ2-7; D is uncertain. The V gene lost 4 bases and the J gene lost 3 bases, with 8 bases spanning the gap. The CDR3 runs to 12 residues. The germline V gene encodes CDR1 SGHRS and CDR2 YFSETQ. The chain's CDR3 is CASSQDFYEQYF. The CDR3 DNA is TGCGCCAGCAGCCAGGATTTCTACGAGCAGTACTTC.

J is TRBJ2-7 and V is TRBV7-8, with D possibly matching TRBD1 (6 bases). This CDR3 has 15 residues. Germline CDR1 SGHVS, CDR2 FQNEAQ. V lost 0 bases to trimming and J lost 0 bases, with 9 bases between them. The CDR3, as DNA: TGTGCCAGCAGCTTAGCGAGGGGGAGCTCCTACGAGCAGTACTTC. Encoded protein: CASSLARGSSYEQYF.

The chain links TRBV10-3 to TRBJ2-1; tentative D call: TRBD2 (6 bases). Germline V gives CDR1 ENHRY, CDR2 SYGVKD. The CDR3 is 13 amino acids. The V end lost 11 bases, the J end lost 5 bases, and 16 bases lay between the germline ends. The CDR3 reads CALRDSQNNEQFF. The CDR3 nucleotides read TGTGCCCTCCGGGACTCACAAAACAATGAGCAGTTCTTC.

This clone was counted ten times or more. The V gene is TRBV30, the J gene TRBJ2-3, with a weak D call TRBD1 (6 bases). This CDR3 spans 13 amino acids. Trimming removed 8 bases at V and 0 bases at J, with 12 bases between. Germline V gene lookup returns CDR1 GTSNPN and CDR2 SVGIG (reference sequence). The CDR3 reads CAAAGTSTDTQYF. The CDR3 coding sequence is TGTGCCGCAGCCGGGACAAGCACAGATACGCAGTATTTT.

This chain connects TRBV28 to TRBJ1-4; no definite D call. This CDR3 has 11 residues. Per the germline V gene, CDR1 is MDHEN and CDR2 is SYDVKM. V was pared by 5 bases and J by 2 bases, with 0 bases between. DNA of the CDR3: TGTGCCAGCAGTACTAATGAAAAACTGTTTTTT. This translates into CASSTNEKLFF.

This clone was counted only a few times. The chain combines TRBV10-3 with TRBJ2-5; the D call may be TRBD1 or TRBD2 (6 bases each). This CDR3 has 15 amino acids. From germline, CDR1 is ENHRY and CDR2 SYGVKD. V was pared by 10 bases and J by 2 bases, with 20 bases between. CDR3 sequence: CATAASAGTQETQYF. CDR3 sequence (DNA): TGTGCCACCGCAGCCTCGGCGGGGACACAAGAGACCCAGTACTTC.